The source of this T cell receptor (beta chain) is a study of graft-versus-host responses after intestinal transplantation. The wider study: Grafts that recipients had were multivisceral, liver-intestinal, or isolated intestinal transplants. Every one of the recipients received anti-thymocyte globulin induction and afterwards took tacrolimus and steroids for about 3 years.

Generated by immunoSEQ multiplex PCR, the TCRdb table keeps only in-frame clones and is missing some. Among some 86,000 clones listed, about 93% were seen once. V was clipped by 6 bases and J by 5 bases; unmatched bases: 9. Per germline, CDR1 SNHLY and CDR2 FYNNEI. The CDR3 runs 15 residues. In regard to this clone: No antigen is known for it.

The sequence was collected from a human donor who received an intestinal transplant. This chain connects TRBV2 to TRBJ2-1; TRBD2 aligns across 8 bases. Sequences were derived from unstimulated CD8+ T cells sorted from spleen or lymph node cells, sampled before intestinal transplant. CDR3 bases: TGTGCCAGCAGGTGGACAAGCGGGGGTAACAATGAGCAGTTCTTC. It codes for CASRWTSGGNNEQFF.